The 27 T cell receptor beta chains below all came from one sample that was sequenced in a study of blood T cell repertoires in COVID-19. The table came from immunoSEQ multiplex PCR; TCRdb's copy has only in-frame clones and leaves some out. The data show around 140,000 clones, roughly 83% seen once. The sample comprised peripheral blood. These receptors all stem from a man between 60 and 75 years old with acute or convalescent COVID-19.

The chain uses TRBV6-5 and TRBJ1-4; the D is unclear. Trimming took 7 bases from V and 7 from J, leaving 16 bases between them. Germline-derived CDR1 and CDR2 are MNHEY and SVGAGI. The CDR3 has 14 amino acids. The CDR3 nucleotides are TGTGCCAGCACAACACCCGTCGCCCCTGAAAAACTGTTTTTT. Amino acid sequence: CASTTPVAPEKLFF.

CDR3 sequence reads: CASSYRQGRHNEQFF. CDR3 nucleotide sequence: TGTGCCAGCTCCTACCGACAGGGACGCCACAATGAGCAGTTCTTC. This chain uses TRBV18 with TRBJ2-1, with 7 bases that match TRBD1. V shed 6 bases and J 5 bases; nucleotides not matched to a gene: 10. CDR3 length: 15 amino acids. Germline CDR1 and CDR2: KGHSH and LQKENI. The variable domain in full, completed from reference TRBV18 and TRBJ2-1, reads NAGVMQNPRHLVRRRGQEARLRCSPMKGHSHVYWYRQLPEEGLKFMVYLQKENIIDESGMPKERFSAEFPKEGPSILRIQQVVRGDSAAYFCASSYRQGRHNEQFFGPGTRLTVL.

In DNA form, the CDR3 reads TGTGCCAGCAGCTTTCTCGGCGGGAGGTTAGGCGAGCAGTACTTC. It yields the protein CASSFLGGRLGEQYF. V gene TRBV7-9 combines with J gene TRBJ2-7, with TRBD2 matching over 8 bases. The CDR3 has 15 amino acids. The germline V gene encodes CDR1 SEHNR and CDR2 FQNEAQ (reference sequence). J was trimmed by 6 bases and V by 3 bases; bases with no gene match: 10.

The chain combines TRBV25-1 with TRBJ2-1; 12 nucleotides agree with TRBD2. Trimming removed 7 bases from V and 9 bases from J; junction bases left unmatched: 13. Germline V gene data show CDR1 as MGHDK and CDR2 as SYGVNS. This CDR3 contains 16 residues. CDR3 coding DNA: TGTGCCAGCAAAAGGGATCTAGCGGGAGGGATGTCTGAGCAGTTCTTC. Residues: CASKRDLAGGMSEQFF.

CDR3: CASSIGLAGGSSYEQYF. CDR3 nucleotide sequence: TGTGCCAGTAGTATTGGACTAGCGGGGGGATCCTCCTACGAGCAGTACTTC. This chain connects TRBV19 to TRBJ2-7; 14 bases are a match to TRBD2. The CDR3 extends over 17 amino acids. CDR1 and CDR2 (germline): LNHDA, SQIVND (reference sequence). V lost 3 bases, J lost 0 bases, and 4 bases stayed unmatched.

In its sample, this clone was seen once. The genes are TRBV3-1 (or the pseudogene TRBV3-2) and TRBJ2-7, with 7 bases aligning to TRBD2. V was clipped by 1 base and J by 2 bases; unmatched bases: 5. This CDR3 region has 15 residues. Germline values: CDR1 LGHDT, CDR2 YNNKEL (reference sequence). The CDR3 bases are TGTGCCAGCAGCCAAGCCTTGGCGGGAGCCTACGAGCAGTACTTC. Its translation: CASSQALAGAYEQYF.

With respect to this clone: Other DNA sequences in this sample translate to the same CDR3. The chain employs TRBV27 and TRBJ1-5, with D possibly being TRBD1 (5 bases). This CDR3 comprises 14 residues. CDR1 and CDR2 (germline): MNHEY, SMNVEV (reference sequence). Trimming shortened V by 3 bases and J by 1 base, and 7 bases separated the two germline ends. The CDR3 DNA sequence: TGTGCCAGCAGTTTGGGGCGGAGCAATCAGCCCCAGCATTTT. Encoded protein: CASSLGRSNQPQHF.

The CDR3 bases are TGCGCCAGCAGCTTGGTGCAGGGGGGAGTCTATGGCTACACCTTC. This encodes CASSLVQGGVYGYTF. The chain carries TRBV5-1 and TRBJ1-2; 7 bases agree with TRBD1. The ends lost 0 bases at V and 4 bases at J; junction bases unmatched: 6. This CDR3 is 15 amino acids long. CDR1 SGHRS and CDR2 YFSETQ come from the germline V gene.

The chain is built from TRBV19 and TRBJ1-1; 8 positions agree with TRBD1. Germline V gene lookup returns CDR1 LNHDA and CDR2 SQIVND (reference sequence). The junction had 3 bases not matched to a gene; V was cut back by 4 bases and J by 5 bases. The CDR3 spans 13 residues. The CDR3 loop reads CASSSDRGTEAFF. In DNA, the CDR3 is TGTGCCAGTAGTAGCGACAGGGGTACTGAAGCTTTCTTT.

This chain joins TRBV30 and TRBJ2-7; a weak D match, TRBD2 (7 bases). The V gene lost 0 bases and the J gene lost 4 bases, with 16 bases spanning the gap. Germline V CDR1 and CDR2: GTSNPN, SVGIG (reference sequence). The CDR3 is 15 amino acids. CDR3: CAWSVGGAGAYEQYF. Here the CDR3 DNA reads TGTGCCTGGAGTGTAGGGGGGGCAGGGGCGTACGAGCAGTACTTC.

The genes are TRBV7-2 and TRBJ2-7, with a tentative D call TRBD1 (6 bases). The V end lost 3 bases, the J end lost 3 bases, and 18 bases lay between the germline ends. The CDR3 loop spans 16 amino acids. Looked up from germline, CDR1 is SGHTA and CDR2 is FQGNSA. The CDR3 region is CASSLGASRGLYEQYF. In nucleotides, the CDR3 is TGTGCCAGCAGCTTGGGGGCTTCCCGCGGCCTCTACGAGCAGTACTTC.

The chain links TRBV5-6 to TRBJ2-7; 10 bases map to TRBD2. This CDR3 spans 14 amino acids. The germline CDR1 and CDR2 sequences are SGHDT and YYEEEE. V shed 4 bases and J 2 bases; nucleotides not matched to a gene: 3. CDR3: CASSQLAGPYEQYF. CDR3 bases: TGTGCCAGCAGCCAACTAGCGGGGCCCTACGAGCAGTACTTC.

V usage is TRBV3-1 (or the pseudogene TRBV3-2) and J usage is TRBJ2-7, with a weak D call TRBD1 (5 bases). Trimming took 1 base from V and 5 from J, leaving 9 bases between them. From germline, CDR1 is LGHDT and CDR2 YNNKEL (reference sequence). The CDR3 length is 13 residues. The CDR3 here is CASSQVGRDEQYF. The CDR3 coding sequence is TGTGCCAGCAGCCAAGTCGGCAGGGACGAGCAGTACTTC.

The rearrangement joins TRBV18 to TRBJ1-5; D gene unclear. Germline loops: CDR1 KGHSH, CDR2 LQKENI. This CDR3 contains 14 residues. The V end was cut by 3 bases, the J end by 5 bases, with 11 bases between. The DNA of the CDR3 is TGTGCCAGCTCACCTGACGCGGGCCATCAGCCCCAGCATTTT. Amino acid sequence: CASSPDAGHQPQHF.

The chain employs TRBV12-5 and TRBJ2-4, with D maybe TRBD1 (6 bases). Germline-derived CDR1 and CDR2 are LGHNT and FRNRAP. The CDR3 totals 14 residues. V was pared by 6 bases and J by 2 bases, with 11 bases between. CDR3 amino acids: CASGRGQTKNIQYF. The CDR3 DNA reads as TGTGCTAGTGGCAGGGGTCAGACCAAAAACATTCAGTACTTC.

The chain uses TRBV7-8 and TRBJ1-1; 11 bases fit TRBD1. CDR3 length: 14 amino acids. Germline CDR1 is SGHVS and CDR2 is FQNEAQ. The ends lost 5 bases at V and 3 bases at J; junction bases unmatched: 2. CDR3 amino acids: CASSVGQGDTEAFF. CDR3 DNA: TGTGCCAGCAGCGTGGGACAGGGGGACACTGAAGCTTTCTTT.

The J gene is TRBJ1-2, the V gene TRBV19, with D uncertain. V lost 5 bases, J lost 2 bases, and 18 bases lay in between. Germline CDR1 is LNHDA and CDR2 is SQIVND (reference sequence). The CDR3 is made up of 16 amino acids. The CDR3 region is CASSSSPIRGNYGYTF. The CDR3 bases are TGTGCCAGTAGTTCATCCCCTATACGGGGAAACTATGGCTACACCTTC.

This clone has just a few counts. This rearrangement joins TRBV2 to TRBJ2-2, with TRBD2 identical over 7 bases. The CDR3 totals 17 residues. V gave up 5 bases and J gave up 6 bases; unmatched junction bases: 15. Germline V gene data show CDR1 as SNHLY and CDR2 as FYNNEI. DNA for the CDR3: TGTGCCAGCAGTTACGGGGGGATCAGGGTGACCGCCGGGGAGCTGTTTTTT. Encoded protein: CASSYGGIRVTAGELFF.

V gene TRBV19 combines with J gene TRBJ2-2; TRBD2 aligns across 8 bases. V shed 7 bases, J shed 7 bases, and the junction held 5 bases outside the gene matches. CDR1 and CDR2 from the germline V gene are LNHDA and SQIVND (reference sequence). The CDR3 loop spans 13 amino acids. The CDR3 region has the DNA TGTGCCAGTAAGAGCGGGAGAAACGGGGAGCTGTTTTTT. Translation: CASKSGRNGELFF.

The chain combines TRBV5-1 with TRBJ2-7, with TRBD1 matching over 10 bases. The CDR3 is made up of 16 amino acids. The germline gives CDR1 SGHRS, CDR2 YFSETQ. V lost 3 bases and J lost 4; bases outside the gene matches: 10. CDR3 DNA sequence: TGCGCCAGCAGCTATACCGGGACAGGGGACGTATACGAGCAGTACTTC. Amino acid sequence: CASSYTGTGDVYEQYF.

This clone showed up just once. The V gene is TRBV18, the J gene TRBJ2-7; 8 bases fit TRBD1. The CDR3 sequence is 16 residues long. The germline V gene has CDR1 KGHSH and CDR2 LQKENI. V lost 5 bases to trimming and J lost 1 base; unmatched junction nucleotides: 10. The CDR3 nucleotides read TGTGCCAGCTCAGCCTTAGACAGGGGACGGTCCTACGAGCAGTACTTC. Translated: CASSALDRGRSYEQYF.

A few counts support this clone. The V call is TRBV6-5, the J call TRBJ2-7; TRBD2 matches at 8 bases. V gave up 7 bases and J gave up 3 bases; unmatched junction bases: 8. The germline V gene has CDR1 MNHEY and CDR2 SVGAGI. This CDR3 region has 14 residues. CDR3: CASTPGGPLYEQYF. The CDR3 bases are TGTGCCAGCACCCCGGGAGGGCCCCTCTACGAGCAGTACTTC.

This sequence joins TRBV6-5 and TRBJ2-7; 9 bases agree with TRBD2. Germline CDR1 reads MNHEY; CDR2 reads SVGAGI. The length of the CDR3 is 14 residues. V was pared by 6 bases and J by 3 bases, with 6 bases of the junction left unmatched. The CDR3 here is CASRSSGSVYEQYF. For the CDR3, the DNA is TGTGCCAGCAGAAGTAGCGGGAGCGTCTACGAGCAGTACTTC.

The CDR3 nucleotides read TGCAGCGTTGAAATAGCGGGAGTGGCAGATACGCAGTATTTT. This codes for CSVEIAGVADTQYF. The chain is built from TRBV29-1 and TRBJ2-3, with 9 bases lining up with TRBD2. The CDR3 has 14 amino acids. Trimming cost V 2 bases and J 4 bases; bases outside gene matches: 4. Germline V lookup: CDR1 SQVTM, CDR2 ANQGSEA.

The chain employs TRBV27 and TRBJ1-2, with a tentative D call TRBD1 (5 bases). Germline V gene sequence: CDR1 MNHEY, CDR2 SMNVEV (reference sequence). V lost 4 bases to trimming and J lost 7 bases, with 22 bases between them. The CDR3 length is 16 residues. The CDR3 loop is CASSSLGTGDRGGYTF. The CDR3 region has the DNA TGTGCCAGCAGTTCCCTGGGGACGGGAGATCGGGGTGGCTACACCTTC.

This chain links TRBV19 with TRBJ1-6, with 9 bases fitting TRBD1. With V trimmed by 4 bases and J by 4 bases, 2 bases remained unmatched. Germline loops: CDR1 LNHDA, CDR2 SQIVND (reference sequence). The CDR3 runs 15 residues. This chain's CDR3 is CASSTGQGYNSPLHF. CDR3 DNA: TGTGCCAGTAGTACTGGACAGGGGTATAATTCACCCCTCCACTTT.

Only one count was recorded for this clone. The V call is TRBV11-2, the J call TRBJ1-2; no reliable D call. The CDR3 is 13 residues long. V lost 5 bases to trimming and J lost 7 bases, with 14 bases between them. CDR1 is SGHAT, CDR2 FQNNGV, per germline. The CDR3 DNA reads as TGTGCCAGCAGCCCCATTCTAGGCTCTGGCTACACCTTC. As protein: CASSPILGSGYTF. The whole variable domain, filled in from reference TRBV11-2 and TRBJ1-2, reads EAGVAQSPRYKIIEKRQSVAFWCNPISGHATLYWYQQILGQGPKLLIQFQNNGVVDDSQLPKDRFSAERLKGVDSTLKIQPAKLEDSAVYLCASSPILGSGYTFGSGTRLTVV.